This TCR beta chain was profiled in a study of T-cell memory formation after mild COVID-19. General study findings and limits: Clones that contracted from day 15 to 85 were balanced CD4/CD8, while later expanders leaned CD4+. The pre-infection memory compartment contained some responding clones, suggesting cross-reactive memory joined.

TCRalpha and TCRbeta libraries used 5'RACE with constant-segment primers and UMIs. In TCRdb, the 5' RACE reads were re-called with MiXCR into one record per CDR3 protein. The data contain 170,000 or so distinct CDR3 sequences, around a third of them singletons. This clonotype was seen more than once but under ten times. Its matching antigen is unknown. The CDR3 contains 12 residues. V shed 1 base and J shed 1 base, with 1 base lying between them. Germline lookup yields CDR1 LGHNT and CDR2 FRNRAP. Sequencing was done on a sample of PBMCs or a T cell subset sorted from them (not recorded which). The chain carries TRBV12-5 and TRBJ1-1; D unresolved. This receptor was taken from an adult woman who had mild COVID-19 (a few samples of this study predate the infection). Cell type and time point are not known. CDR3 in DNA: TGTGCTAGTGGTTTGGAGAACACTGAAGCTTTCTTT. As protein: CASGLENTEAFF.